A single T cell receptor (beta chain) is shown here with its context. The entry originates in a study of blood T cell repertoires in COVID-19. In the study overall: Sites across the United States, Italy and Spain contributed samples from acute and convalescent COVID-19. PBMCs, B-cell-depleted T cells, or T cells were the source of the cDNA or gDNA that made up the material.

Repertoires were generated with immunoSEQ multiplex PCR, while TCRdb's copy carries only in-frame clones and drops some. The sample has 200,000 to 300,000 clones, around 87% seen once. CDR3 size: 17 residues. Per germline, CDR1 MGHRA and CDR2 YSYEKL. Trimming took 1 base from V and 2 from J, leaving 17 bases between them. The sequenced sample consisted of peripheral blood. V usage is TRBV4-1 and J usage is TRBJ1-2; tentative D call: TRBD1 (6 bases). The clonotype comes from a woman in her forties or fifties with acute or convalescent COVID-19. This CDR3 is CASSQGVNRVSNYGYTF. The CDR3 DNA reads TGCGCCAGCAGCCAAGGGGTAAACAGGGTCTCAAACTATGGCTACACCTTC.